The source of this T cell receptor beta chain is a study of cytomegalovirus exposure and HLA in healthy donors. Overall study results and limits: TCR association rates varied by HLA locus in a later analysis, with DRB1 highest and HLA-C lowest.

The trim removed 0 bases at V and 7 bases at J, leaving 7 bases unmatched. Germline values: CDR1 GTSNPN, CDR2 SVGIG (reference sequence). This CDR3 has 15 residues. Turning to this clone: No antigen is known for it.

This PCR relied on a set of 60 Vbeta primers and 13 Jbeta primers. Method: immunoSEQ multiplex PCR; TCRdb's copy keeps in-frame clones and lacks some. The sample records 90,000 to 120,000 clones, roughly 80% being singletons. V is TRBV30 and J is TRBJ2-1; 9 bases are a match to TRBD1. Source material: PBMCs. The receptor comes from a woman aged 40 to 55 in good health and CMV-seronegative. CDR3 loop: CAWSVGTGSVNEQFF. CDR3 nucleotides: TGTGCCTGGAGTGTAGGGACAGGGTCGGTTAATGAGCAGTTCTTC.